The 17 T cell receptor beta chains in this list originate from one sample, sequenced in a study of CD8+ T cells in alopecia areata (dated by TCRdb to 2017 to 2018). Explained via the paper, the time point label denotes: baseline before oral tofacitinib. The library was obtained by the immunoSEQ multiplex PCR assay. To provide template for TCR sequencing, every sample had RNA extracted and reverse transcribed into cDNA. Entries here come from immuneACCESS through TCRdb and include only in-frame sequences with V and J called. Some clones fail to appear in such tables; in the studies checked, an unresolved V gene covers under half of the shortfall, and the cause of the remainder is unknown. This sample has roughly 180,000 clones in its table, and 63% of those were observed once. Together, the top ten hold 1.5% to 2% of the sample. This specimen consisted of CD4+ T cells sorted from blood, obtained at week 0. These receptors were obtained from a human donor with alopecia areata.

This rearrangement joins TRBV18 to TRBJ2-5; tentative D call: TRBD2 (5 bases). The CDR3 extends over 14 amino acids. V dropped 3 bases and J dropped 5 bases, with 13 bases sitting between them. Germline CDR1 reads KGHSH; CDR2 reads LQKENI. CDR3 nucleotide sequence: TGTGCCAGCTCACCGTCAAGGTCGGGGGAGACCCAGTACTTC. Translated: CASSPSRSGETQYF.

The chain links TRBV5-4 to TRBJ1-6; possibly TRBD1 for D (5 bases). Germline CDR1 reads SGHNT; CDR2 reads YYREEE (reference sequence). The CDR3 extends over 13 amino acids. V lost 1 base to trimming and J lost 9 bases, with 8 bases between them. CDR3 residues: CASSLRGSSPLHF. Written as DNA, the CDR3 is TGTGCCAGCAGCTTGAGGGGAAGTTCACCCCTCCACTTT.

Sample share makes this clone medium-sized. The chain couples TRBV28 to TRBJ2-2; D could derive from TRBD1 or TRBD2 (5 bases each). V was cut by 5 bases and J by 1 base, with 17 bases left in between. The CDR3 has 17 amino acids. Germline CDR1 and CDR2: MDHEN and SYDVKM. CDR3 nucleotides: TGTGCCAGCAGTCACCCCCGGGGCCACGAGAACACCGGGGAGCTGTTTTTT. Translation: CASSHPRGHENTGELFF.

The chain joins TRBV5-1 to TRBJ2-7; 9 nucleotides line up with TRBD1. This CDR3 contains 14 residues. Trimming cost V 4 bases and J 6 bases; bases outside gene matches: 8. Germline CDR1 and CDR2: SGHRS and YFSETQ. The CDR3 sequence is CASSQQGAGSEQYF. Here the CDR3 DNA reads TGCGCCAGCAGCCAACAGGGGGCTGGCTCCGAGCAGTACTTC.

This sequence joins TRBV30 and TRBJ1-4; no clear D gene. The CDR3 sequence is 16 residues long. From germline, CDR1 is GTSNPN and CDR2 SVGIG (reference sequence). Trimming pared 0 bases from V and 6 bases from J, leaving 17 bases between. The CDR3 here is CAWSVLLGTRDEKLFF. CDR3 nucleotides: TGTGCCTGGAGTGTATTATTGGGCACGAGGGATGAAAAACTGTTTTTT.

Remarks on this clone: Additional DNA sequences in this sample encode the identical CDR3. This chain uses TRBV29-1 with TRBJ2-2; 8 positions match TRBD2. There are 14 residues in the CDR3. The germline CDR1 and CDR2 sequences are SQVTM and ANQGSEA. The V segment lost 6 bases and the J segment 1 base; nucleotides outside the gene matches: 4. Written as DNA, the CDR3 is TGCAGCGTCGCGGGGGGTCAGAACACCGGGGAGCTGTTTTTT. This translates into CSVAGGQNTGELFF.

The V and J genes are TRBV4-3 and TRBJ1-2; 10 nucleotides line up with TRBD1. From germline, CDR1 is LGHNA and CDR2 YSLEER. Losses at the gene ends were 4 bases for V and 6 bases for J; bases not matched to a gene: 11. The CDR3 loop spans 16 amino acids. In nucleotides, the CDR3 is TGCGCCAGCAGCCGGGACAGGGGACAGGGACTCCATGGCTACACCTTC. Its protein product is CASSRDRGQGLHGYTF.

V gene TRBV7-9 combines with J gene TRBJ2-7; D remains ambiguous. Trimming took off 0 bases at V and 5 bases at J, with 20 bases between the two ends. CDR1 SEHNR and CDR2 FQNEAQ come from the germline V gene (reference sequence). CDR3 size: 17 residues. The CDR3 DNA sequence: TGTGCCAGCAGCTTAGCGGCCAGAAGGCCCCTGGGCAACGAGCAGTACTTC. Translating gives CASSLAARRPLGNEQYF. Looking up the rest from reference TRBV7-9 and TRBJ2-7 gives the full variable domain: DTGVSQNPRHKITKRGQNVTFRCDPISEHNRLYWYRQTLGQGPEFLTYFQNEAQLEKSRLLSDRFSAERPKGSFSTLEIQRTEQGDSAMYLCASSLAARRPLGNEQYFGPGTRLTVT.

This rearrangement joins TRBV29-1 to TRBJ2-2; D might be TRBD2 (6 bases). V lost 3 bases, J lost 5 bases, and 13 bases lay in between. The CDR3 is made up of 14 amino acids. In germline, CDR1 is SQVTM, CDR2 ANQGSEA. Written as DNA, the CDR3 is TGCAGCGTTGATGGCGGGGCGTGGACCGGGGAGCTGTTTTTT. Protein product: CSVDGGAWTGELFF.

The rearrangement links TRBV15 to TRBJ2-3, with 8 bases identical to TRBD1. CDR1 is LNHNV and CDR2 is YYDKDF in the germline V gene (reference sequence). With 1 base clipped from V and 0 bases from J, the junction kept 6 bases outside the gene matches. The CDR3 totals 17 residues. The chain's CDR3 is CATSRGNRGSSTDTQYF. CDR3 DNA: TGTGCCACCAGCAGAGGGAACAGGGGGTCTAGCACAGATACGCAGTATTTT.

The chain has TRBV2 and TRBJ2-3; D is perhaps TRBD1 or TRBD2 (5 bases each). CDR3 length: 14 amino acids. The germline gives CDR1 SNHLY, CDR2 FYNNEI. V lost 8 bases and J lost 3, with 15 bases in between. The CDR3 region is CASARNEGTDTQYF. CDR3 coding DNA: TGTGCCAGCGCAAGGAACGAGGGGACAGATACGCAGTATTTT.

This chain links TRBV11-2 with TRBJ2-4, with D possibly matching TRBD1 (5 bases). This CDR3 comprises 12 residues. The germline V and J ends were trimmed by 3 bases and 10 bases, with 10 bases remaining between them. Per the germline V gene, CDR1 is SGHAT and CDR2 is FQNNGV. CDR3 nucleotides: TGTGCCAGCAGCTTGGGGCGAAATATTCAGTACTTC. This codes for CASSLGRNIQYF.

The V and J genes are TRBV4-3 and TRBJ2-3, with 7 bases that match TRBD2. CDR1 is LGHNA, CDR2 YSLEER, per germline. V was clipped by 0 bases and J by 8 bases; unmatched bases: 2. The CDR3 covers 13 residues. CDR3 amino acids: CASSQDERGTQYF. The CDR3 bases are TGCGCCAGCAGCCAAGATGAGCGGGGTACGCAGTATTTT.

This clone was recorded only once. The chain uses TRBV7-9 and TRBJ2-7; no clear D gene. Germline V gene lookup returns CDR1 SEHNR and CDR2 FQNEAQ (reference sequence). The CDR3 has 14 amino acids. Trimming cost V 2 bases and J 3 bases, with 11 bases left between them. The CDR3: CASSLREIFYEQYF. DNA of the CDR3: TGTGCCAGCAGCTTACGAGAAATATTCTACGAGCAGTACTTC.

The chain couples TRBV4-1 to TRBJ1-5; possible D gene TRBD1, 5 bases. Trimming shortened V by 0 bases and J by 5 bases, and 8 bases separated the two germline ends. This CDR3 has 14 residues. Germline CDR1 MGHRA, CDR2 YSYEKL. The DNA for the CDR3 is TGCGCCAGCAGCCAAGATACAGGCGATCAGCCCCAGCATTTT. This codes for CASSQDTGDQPQHF.

In its sample, this clone was seen a few times. V gene TRBV30 combines with J gene TRBJ1-5; D gene ambiguous. Germline assignment: CDR1 GTSNPN and CDR2 SVGIG (reference sequence). V was trimmed by 0 bases and J by 11 bases, leaving 11 bases between them. This CDR3 is built from 12 residues. CDR3 sequence reads: CAWSVGTSAQHF. The CDR3 DNA sequence: TGTGCCTGGAGTGTCGGAACAAGCGCCCAGCATTTT.

The rearrangement joins TRBV19 to TRBJ1-5, with 7 positions matching TRBD1. This CDR3 comprises 13 residues. J gave up 4 bases and V 4 bases, and 1 base lay outside the gene matches. Germline-derived CDR1 and CDR2 are LNHDA and SQIVND (reference sequence). The CDR3 here is CASSNRGNQPQHF. The DNA for the CDR3 is TGTGCCAGTAGTAACAGGGGAAATCAGCCCCAGCATTTT. Full variable domain (rest looked up from reference TRBV19 and TRBJ1-5): DGGITQSPKYLFRKEGQNVTLSCEQNLNHDAMYWYRQDPGQGLRLIYYSQIVNDFQKGDIAEGYSVSREKKESFPLTVTSAQKNPTAFYLCASSNRGNQPQHFGDGTRLSIL.